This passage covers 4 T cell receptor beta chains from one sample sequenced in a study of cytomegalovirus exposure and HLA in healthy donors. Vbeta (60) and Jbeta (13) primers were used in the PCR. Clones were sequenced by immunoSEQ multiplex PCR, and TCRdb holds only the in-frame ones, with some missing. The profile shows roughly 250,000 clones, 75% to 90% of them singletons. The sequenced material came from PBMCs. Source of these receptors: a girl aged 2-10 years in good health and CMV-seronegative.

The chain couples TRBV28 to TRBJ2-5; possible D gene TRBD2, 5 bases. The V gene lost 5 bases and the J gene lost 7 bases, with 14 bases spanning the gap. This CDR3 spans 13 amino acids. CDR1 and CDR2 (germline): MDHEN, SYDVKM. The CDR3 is CASSPPGRGTQYF. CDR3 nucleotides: TGTGCCAGCAGTCCCCCGGGCCGGGGGACCCAGTACTTC. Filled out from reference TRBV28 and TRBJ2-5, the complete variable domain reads DVKVTQSSRYLVKRTGEKVFLECVQDMDHENMFWYRQDPGLGLRLIYFSYDVKMKEKGDIPEGYSVSREKKERFSLILESASTNQTSMYLCASSPPGRGTQYFGPGTRLLVL.

The CDR3: CATSRVKGQGLGELFF. DNA of the CDR3: TGTGCCACCAGCAGAGTTAAGGGACAGGGGCTGGGGGAGCTGTTTTTT. V is TRBV15 and J is TRBJ2-2; 10 bases are a match to TRBD1. The CDR3 is made up of 16 amino acids. Germline CDR1 is LNHNV and CDR2 is YYDKDF (reference sequence). V lost 1 base and J lost 8; bases outside the gene matches: 7.

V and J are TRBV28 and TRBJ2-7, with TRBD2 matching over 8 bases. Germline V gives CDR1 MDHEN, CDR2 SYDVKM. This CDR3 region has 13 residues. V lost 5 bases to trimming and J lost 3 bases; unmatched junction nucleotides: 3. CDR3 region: CASSRGLVYEQYF. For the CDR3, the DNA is TGTGCCAGCAGTCGGGGACTAGTCTACGAGCAGTACTTC.

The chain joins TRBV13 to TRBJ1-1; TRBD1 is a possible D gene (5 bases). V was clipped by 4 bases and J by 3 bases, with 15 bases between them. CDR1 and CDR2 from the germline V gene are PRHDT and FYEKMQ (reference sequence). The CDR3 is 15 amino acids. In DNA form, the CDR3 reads TGTGCCAGCAGCTCGGGTCTGAAAGGGGACACTGAAGCTTTCTTT. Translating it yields CASSSGLKGDTEAFF. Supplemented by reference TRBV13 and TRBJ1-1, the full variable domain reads AAGVIQSPRHLIKEKRETATLKCYPIPRHDTVYWYQQGPGQDPQFLISFYEKMQSDKGSIPDRFSAQQFSDYHSELNMSSLELGDSALYFCASSSGLKGDTEAFFGQGTRLTVV.